This TCR beta chain comes out of a study of blood T cell repertoires in COVID-19. CDR1 and CDR2 from the germline V gene are MNHEY and SMNVEV (reference sequence). The V end was cut by 0 bases, the J end by 0 bases, with 9 bases between. The CDR3 is 15 amino acids. The method was immunoSEQ multiplex PCR; TCRdb's version includes in-frame clones alone and lacks a portion of them. The profile shows 85,000 to 100,000 clones, roughly 88% of them singletons. This clone appeared a few times. The chain recombines TRBV27 with TRBJ2-7, with unresolved D. The sequenced material came from peripheral blood. The TCR originated in a man aged 50-59 years with COVID-19, enrolled during active disease. DNA for the CDR3: TGTGCCAGCAGTTTATCGAACAGTCGCTCCTACGAGCAGTACTTC. Amino acid sequence: CASSLSNSRSYEQYF.